This paragraph covers one T cell receptor (beta chain) sequence. This sample stems from a study of blood T cell repertoires in COVID-19. At the level of the study: Sites in the United States, Italy and Spain provided acute and convalescent COVID-19 samples.

Measured with immunoSEQ multiplex PCR; TCRdb has only the in-frame clones, and not every one. Altogether 400,000 to 450,000 clones are present, approximately 89% being singletons, with the ten largest covering 1.5% to 1.9%. V lost 7 bases, J lost 3 bases, and 6 bases lay in between. This CDR3 is built from 12 residues. From germline, CDR1 is SNHLY and CDR2 FYNNEI. This TCR was sampled from a woman aged 40 to 50 with COVID-19, enrolled during active disease. The chain employs TRBV2 and TRBJ2-2; D is undetermined. The sample was peripheral blood. The CDR3 DNA is TGTGCCAGCAAGCTAGACACCGGGGAGCTGTTTTTT. It encodes CASKLDTGELFF. The whole variable domain, filled in from reference TRBV2 and TRBJ2-2, reads EPEVTQTPSHQVTQMGQEVILRCVPISNHLYFYWYRQILGQKVEFLVSFYNNEISEKSEIFDDQFSVERPDGSNFTLKIRSTKLEDSAMYFCASKLDTGELFFGEGSRLTVL.